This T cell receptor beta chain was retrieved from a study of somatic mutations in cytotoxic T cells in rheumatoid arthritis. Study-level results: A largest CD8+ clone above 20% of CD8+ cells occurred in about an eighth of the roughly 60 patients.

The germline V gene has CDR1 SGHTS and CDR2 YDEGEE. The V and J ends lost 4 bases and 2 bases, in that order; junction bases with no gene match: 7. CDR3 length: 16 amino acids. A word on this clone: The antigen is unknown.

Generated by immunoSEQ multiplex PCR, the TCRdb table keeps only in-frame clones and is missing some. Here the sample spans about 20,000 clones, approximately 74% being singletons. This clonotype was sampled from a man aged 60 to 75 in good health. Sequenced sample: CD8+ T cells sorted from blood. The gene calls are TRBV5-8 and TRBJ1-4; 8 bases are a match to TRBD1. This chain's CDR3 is CASSLDRGPTNEKLFF. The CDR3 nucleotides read TGTGCCAGCAGCCTCGACAGGGGTCCGACTAATGAAAAACTGTTTTTT.